The next 15 T cell receptor beta chains were all read from a single sample in a study of long-term antiretroviral therapy in people with HIV. immunoSEQ v3.0 was run at survey level. Only in-frame clones appear in the TCRdb table, and some are missing; sequencing was by immunoSEQ multiplex PCR. The table includes roughly 20,000 clones, around 79% detected once. This material consisted of unsorted PBMCs, taken 4.1 years after starting antiretroviral therapy. These receptors came from a woman aged 40 to 50 with HIV.

This sequence joins TRBV30 and TRBJ2-1; 7 bases agree with TRBD2. Looked up from germline, CDR1 is GTSNPN and CDR2 is SVGIG (reference sequence). J lost 7 bases, V lost 0 bases, and 6 bases had no gene match. The CDR3 runs 14 residues. In DNA form, the CDR3 reads TGTGCCTGGAGTGTGGCGGGAGAGGGTAATGAGCAGTTCTTC. This encodes CAWSVAGEGNEQFF.

The rearrangement links TRBV5-1 to TRBJ2-1; D is uncertain. V was cut by 1 base and J by 0 bases, with 8 bases left in between. CDR3 length equals 15 residues. The germline CDR1 and CDR2 sequences are SGHRS and YFSETQ. The CDR3 protein is CASSLLQSSYNEQFF. CDR3 DNA sequence: TGCGCCAGCAGCTTGTTGCAAAGCTCCTACAATGAGCAGTTCTTC.

The sample holds one count of this clone. This chain joins TRBV19 and TRBJ2-7; D is unresolved. V lost 5 bases to trimming and J lost 0 bases, with 8 bases between them. Germline V lookup: CDR1 LNHDA, CDR2 SQIVND (reference sequence). The CDR3 is 13 residues long. CDR3 bases: TGTGCCAGTAGTGACCTTAGCTCCTACGAGCAGTACTTC. Protein: CASSDLSSYEQYF.

This chain connects TRBV9 to TRBJ2-3, with unresolved D. CDR1 SGDLS and CDR2 YYNGEE come from the germline V gene. The length of the CDR3 is 15 residues. The V and J ends lost 0 bases and 1 base respectively, with 9 bases between them. CDR3 coding DNA: TGTGCCAGCAGCGTAGCCCACGTGGGCACAGATACGCAGTATTTT. This sequence encodes CASSVAHVGTDTQYF. Full variable domain (rest looked up from reference TRBV9 and TRBJ2-3): DSGVTQTPKHLITATGQRVTLRCSPRSGDLSVYWYQQSLDQGLQFLIQYYNGEERAKGNILERFSAQQFPDLHSELNLSSLELGDSALYFCASSVAHVGTDTQYFGPGTRLTVL.

The chain links TRBV4-1 to TRBJ1-1, with D tentatively TRBD1 (6 bases). Germline V gene lookup returns CDR1 MGHRA and CDR2 YSYEKL. The CDR3 is 13 residues long. V lost 4 bases, J lost 3 bases, and 9 bases lay in between. The DNA of the CDR3 is TGCGCCAGCAGCCCGAGGGGGGACACTGAAGCTTTCTTT. Translated: CASSPRGDTEAFF.

This clone was seen a handful of times. This chain connects TRBV14 to TRBJ1-2, with D maybe TRBD1 (6 bases). The CDR3 is made up of 15 amino acids. The V gene's germline CDR1 is SGHDN and CDR2 FVKESK. Trimming left V 2 bases short and J 2 bases short, with 12 bases between. The CDR3 here is CASSQWGALNYGYTF. CDR3 DNA sequence: TGTGCCAGCAGCCAATGGGGGGCATTAAACTATGGCTACACCTTC.

The genes are TRBV7-8 and TRBJ1-1, with TRBD1 identical over 7 bases. The CDR3 contains 14 residues. The J segment lost 4 bases and the V segment lost 4 bases, leaving 6 bases of the junction unmatched. Germline CDR1 reads SGHVS; CDR2 reads FQNEAQ. The chain's CDR3 is CASSWASGGTEAFF. As DNA, the CDR3 is TGTGCCAGCAGCTGGGCGTCAGGGGGCACTGAAGCTTTCTTT.

This chain uses TRBV6-1 with TRBJ1-2; D is ambiguous. The germline V gene encodes CDR1 MNHNS and CDR2 SASEGT. The length of the CDR3 is 12 residues. V shed 1 base and J shed 1 base, with 1 base lying between them. CDR3 amino acids: CASSEVNYGYTF. The DNA of the CDR3 is TGTGCCAGCAGTGAAGTTAACTATGGCTACACCTTC.

The chain couples TRBV4-1 to TRBJ1-2, with no clear D. CDR1 and CDR2 from the germline V gene are MGHRA and YSYEKL. This CDR3 is built from 14 residues. V shed 1 base and J shed 1 base, with 7 bases lying between them. The CDR3 spells CASSQGRHNYGYTF. CDR3 DNA: TGCGCCAGCAGCCAAGGGCGGCATAACTATGGCTACACCTTC.

The chain carries TRBV7-9 and TRBJ1-1; no definite D call. The CDR3 is 16 residues long. The V end lost 0 bases, the J end lost 4 bases, and 15 bases lay between the germline ends. Per the germline V gene, CDR1 is SEHNR and CDR2 is FQNEAQ (reference sequence). The CDR3 reads CASSLAPRGGSTEAFF. CDR3 bases: TGTGCCAGCAGCTTAGCCCCGCGTGGAGGGAGCACTGAAGCTTTCTTT.

The V and J genes are TRBV7-9 and TRBJ2-7; D not certain. This CDR3 has 11 amino acids. Trimming removed 2 bases at V and 4 bases at J, with 3 bases between. Germline lookup yields CDR1 SEHNR and CDR2 FQNEAQ (reference sequence). This chain's CDR3 is CASSLSYEQYF. DNA for the CDR3: TGTGCCAGCAGCTTAAGTTACGAGCAGTACTTC.

The V call is TRBV4-1, the J call TRBJ1-6; a possible D gene is TRBD1 (5 bases). The CDR3 length is 17 residues. The V end lost 2 bases, the J end lost 12 bases, and 23 bases lay between the germline ends. Germline CDR1 reads MGHRA; CDR2 reads YSYEKL. CDR3 sequence: CASSQTTGAFLPGPLHF. Here the CDR3 DNA reads TGCGCCAGCAGCCAAACAACAGGCGCGTTCCTCCCTGGACCCCTCCACTTT.

The rearrangement links TRBV11-1 to TRBJ2-1, with 12 bases matching TRBD2. The junction had 8 bases not matched to a gene; V was cut back by 5 bases and J by 6 bases. CDR3 length equals 16 residues. The V gene's germline CDR1 is SGHAT and CDR2 FQDESV (reference sequence). For the CDR3, the DNA is TGTGCCAGCAGCAGACTAGCGGGAGAGAGGGGCAATGAGCAGTTCTTC. Translation: CASSRLAGERGNEQFF.

The rearrangement uses TRBV6-4 and TRBJ2-2; D is undetermined. V gave up 3 bases and J gave up 4 bases, with 6 bases separating them. The CDR3 runs 13 residues. Germline CDR1 is MRHNA and CDR2 is SNTAGT. The CDR3 is CASSEGSTGELFF. CDR3 in DNA: TGTGCCAGCAGTGAAGGTAGCACCGGGGAGCTGTTTTTT.

The rearrangement joins TRBV15 to TRBJ2-7; D unresolved. Germline CDR1 and CDR2: LNHNV and YYDKDF (reference sequence). This CDR3 spans 12 amino acids. V was cut by 0 bases and J by 4 bases, with 4 bases left in between. CDR3 sequence: CATSRDPYEQYF. In DNA form, the CDR3 reads TGTGCCACCAGCAGAGATCCGTACGAGCAGTACTTC.